Listed here is a single TCR beta chain. The data are from a study of metastatic and nonmetastatic thyroid tumors. Study summary: Blood and tumor or nodule tissue repertoires from malignant and benign thyroid patients were compared.

TCRdb redid the clone calls on the PCR reads using MiXCR. The table shows 22,000 or so clones, with roughly 23% occurring only once. Between the trimmed V and J ends, which lost 4 bases and 4 bases, there was a span of 14 bases. This CDR3 has 14 residues. Germline V gene data show CDR1 as SGHRS and CDR2 as YFSETQ. Every patient underwent thyroid surgery untreated. The gene calls are TRBV5-1 and TRBJ1-2, with TRBD1 as a possible D gene (6 bases). The sequenced sample consisted of blood. The receptor comes from a male donor with papillary thyroid cancer or a benign thyroid nodule (not recorded which). Some clones in this sample may be carry-over from other donors' samples. CDR3 coding DNA: TGCGCCAGCAGCATATACGGACAGACCTATGGCTACACCTTC. Amino acids: CASSIYGQTYGYTF.